The 29 T cell receptor beta chains presented below share a single source sample, sequenced in a study of shared clonotypes between healthy human individuals (dated by TCRdb to about 2020). Receptor amplification or capture employed the immunoSEQ multiplex PCR assay. TCRdb took over this immuneACCESS table, retaining in-frame rearrangements with V and J assigned. Such tables are incomplete; in checked studies, under half of the missing clones stem from an unresolved V gene, and the remainder is unexplained. This sample comprises hundreds of thousands of clones, 90% to 98% of them detected only once. The ten largest account for less than 0.35% of the sample. Sequenced input: memory CD8+ T cells sorted from blood. The cell subset or site label on this specimen signifies: CD45RO+ cells pooled with CCR7-negative TemRA cells. These receptors were obtained from a man aged 30 to 39 in good health.

The chain carries TRBV2 and TRBJ2-1; TRBD2 aligns across 11 bases. The trim removed 8 bases at V and 9 bases at J, leaving 15 bases unmatched. Germline lookup yields CDR1 SNHLY and CDR2 FYNNEI. The length of the CDR3 is 16 residues. The CDR3 bases are TGTGCCAGCGGCTACTATCCTAGCGGGAGGACCGGTGAGCAGTTCTTC. Translated, it gives CASGYYPSGRTGEQFF. Full variable domain (rest looked up from reference TRBV2 and TRBJ2-1): EPEVTQTPSHQVTQMGQEVILRCVPISNHLYFYWYRQILGQKVEFLVSFYNNEISEKSEIFDDQFSVERPDGSNFTLKIRSTKLEDSAMYFCASGYYPSGRTGEQFFGPGTRLTVL.

The chain combines TRBV30 with TRBJ2-7; 10 bases agree with TRBD1. J lost 5 bases, V lost 2 bases, and 3 bases had no gene match. The germline V gene has CDR1 GTSNPN and CDR2 SVGIG (reference sequence). This CDR3 comprises 13 residues. The CDR3 reads CAWSWTGGDEQYF. In DNA form, the CDR3 reads TGTGCCTGGAGTTGGACAGGGGGAGACGAGCAGTACTTC.

The chain is built from TRBV30 and TRBJ2-6; TRBD1 aligns across 8 bases. CDR3 length: 14 residues. J was trimmed by 2 bases and V by 5 bases; bases with no gene match: 2. Looked up from germline, CDR1 is GTSNPN and CDR2 is SVGIG (reference sequence). The CDR3 sequence: CAWVTGAGANVLTF. The DNA of the CDR3 is TGTGCCTGGGTGACAGGGGCTGGGGCCAACGTCCTGACTTTC. The full variable domain, its missing parts supplied by reference TRBV30 and TRBJ2-6, is SQTIHQWPATLVQPVGSPLSLECTVEGTSNPNLYWYRQAAGRGLQLLFYSVGIGQISSEVPQNLSASRPQDRQFILSSKKLLLSDSGFYLCAWVTGAGANVLTFGAGSRLTVL.

The genes are TRBV6-5 and TRBJ2-7; the match to TRBD2 covers 10 bases. J gave up 4 bases and V 8 bases, and 8 bases lay outside the gene matches. Germline CDR1 MNHEY, CDR2 SVGAGI. This CDR3 spans 14 amino acids. CDR3 in DNA: TGTGCCAGCGGGAGACTAGCGGGTTCTTACGAGCAGTACTTC. Translation: CASGRLAGSYEQYF.

A word on this clone: Other DNA sequences in this specimen translate into the identical CDR3. The chain is built from TRBV20-1 and TRBJ2-5, with D unclear. Germline lookup yields CDR1 DFQATT and CDR2 SNEGSKA (reference sequence). The CDR3 has 10 amino acids. The V end was cut by 3 bases, the J end by 5 bases, with 4 bases between. CDR3 sequence (DNA): TGCAGTGCTAGTTGGGAGACCCAGTACTTC. Translated: CSASWETQYF.

The J gene is TRBJ2-2, the V gene TRBV18, with 10 positions matching TRBD1. Trimming at V came to 3 bases and at J to 2 bases, leaving 3 bases not matched to a gene. CDR3 size: 16 residues. Germline CDR1 is KGHSH and CDR2 is LQKENI. For the CDR3, the DNA is TGTGCCAGCTCACCCGGGACAGGGGCTAACACCGGGGAGCTGTTTTTT. Amino acid sequence: CASSPGTGANTGELFF.

The chain is built from TRBV30 and TRBJ2-1; D gene ambiguous. CDR1 is GTSNPN, CDR2 SVGIG, per germline (reference sequence). This CDR3 comprises 14 residues. The V end lost 3 bases, the J end lost 0 bases, and 9 bases lay between the germline ends. The CDR3 loop reads CAWRLTGSYNEQFF. The CDR3 DNA reads as TGTGCCTGGAGGCTCACCGGCTCCTACAATGAGCAGTTCTTC. The full variable domain, completed using reference TRBV30 and TRBJ2-1, is SQTIHQWPATLVQPVGSPLSLECTVEGTSNPNLYWYRQAAGRGLQLLFYSVGIGQISSEVPQNLSASRPQDRQFILSSKKLLLSDSGFYLCAWRLTGSYNEQFFGPGTRLTVL.

The genes are TRBV9 and TRBJ2-3; TRBD2 aligns across 9 bases. After removal of 2 bases from V and 2 bases from J, the junction contained 9 bases not matched to a gene. The CDR3 spans 17 residues. CDR1 and CDR2 (germline): SGDLS, YYNGEE. The CDR3 DNA follows: TGTGCCAGCAGCGTCGTACCGGGACTAGCTCACACAGATACGCAGTATTTT. The encoded protein is CASSVVPGLAHTDTQYF.

The gene calls are TRBV18 and TRBJ2-7, with unresolved D. From germline, CDR1 is KGHSH and CDR2 LQKENI. The CDR3 contains 13 residues. The V gene lost 0 bases and the J gene lost 0 bases, with 3 bases spanning the gap. CDR3 DNA: TGTGCCAGCTCACCACCCTTCTCCTACGAGCAGTACTTC. It encodes CASSPPFSYEQYF. Variable domain in full (rest from reference TRBV18 and TRBJ2-7): NAGVMQNPRHLVRRRGQEARLRCSPMKGHSHVYWYRQLPEEGLKFMVYLQKENIIDESGMPKERFSAEFPKEGPSILRIQQVVRGDSAAYFCASSPPFSYEQYFGPGTRLTVT.

The chain uses TRBV6-6 and TRBJ2-3, with D possibly TRBD2 on 6 matching bases. Trimming took off 5 bases at V and 1 base at J, with 7 bases between the two ends. Per the germline V gene, CDR1 is MNHNY and CDR2 is SVGAGI (reference sequence). The CDR3 contains 13 residues. Here the CDR3 reads CASSIAGTDTQYF. The CDR3 DNA reads as TGTGCCAGCAGTATAGCGGGCACAGATACGCAGTATTTT.

The chain is built from TRBV9 and TRBJ2-3, with 8 nucleotides matching TRBD2. The CDR3 runs 16 residues. V trimming: 2 bases; J trimming: 4 bases; junction bases outside the gene matches: 9. Germline assignment: CDR1 SGDLS and CDR2 YYNGEE. CDR3 nucleotides: TGTGCCAGCAGCGTTCAAAGCGGGAGTAGCGCAGATACGCAGTATTTT. It translates to CASSVQSGSSADTQYF.

The gene calls are TRBV5-1 and TRBJ1-2; D is uncertain. CDR3 length: 13 amino acids. Trimming pared 4 bases from V and 2 bases from J, leaving 9 bases between. Germline-derived CDR1 and CDR2 are SGHRS and YFSETQ. The CDR3 DNA follows: TGCGCCAGCAGCCCGAACCGGAACTATGGCTACACCTTC. This codes for CASSPNRNYGYTF.

This chain links TRBV5-4 with TRBJ1-1, with a weak D call TRBD1 (6 bases). Per the germline V gene, CDR1 is SGHNT and CDR2 is YYREEE (reference sequence). Trimming cost V 6 bases and J 0 bases, with 12 bases left between them. The CDR3 contains 14 residues. CDR3 in amino acids: CASTFGQMNTEAFF. CDR3 nucleotides: TGTGCCAGCACCTTCGGACAGATGAACACTGAAGCTTTCTTT.

The J gene is TRBJ2-7, the V gene TRBV19, with D perhaps TRBD1 or TRBD2 (5 bases each). The CDR3 consists of 11 residues. V was pared by 6 bases and J by 2 bases, with 5 bases between. CDR1 and CDR2 (germline): LNHDA, SQIVND (reference sequence). CDR3 DNA: TGTGCCAGTAGGGGGGCCTACGAGCAGTACTTC. Protein sequence: CASRGAYEQYF.

The V call is TRBV5-1, the J call TRBJ2-3, with D perhaps matching TRBD2 (5 bases). V lost 0 bases and J lost 0, with 11 bases in between. The CDR3 has 16 amino acids. CDR1 and CDR2 from the germline V gene are SGHRS and YFSETQ. This chain's CDR3 is CASSLVQDFSTDTQYF. The CDR3 nucleotides read TGCGCCAGCAGCTTGGTCCAGGACTTTAGCACAGATACGCAGTATTTT.

In this sample, this clone turned up a few times. The chain uses TRBV10-3 and TRBJ1-3, with D unresolved. From germline, CDR1 is ENHRY and CDR2 SYGVKD. This CDR3 comprises 11 residues. V was clipped by 11 bases and J by 5 bases, with 10 bases between them. The CDR3 DNA follows: TGTGCCTCCGGTGGGAGAAACACCATATATTTT. This translates into CASGGRNTIYF.

This chain joins TRBV30 and TRBJ1-3, with TRBD1 identical over 7 bases. The germline V gene encodes CDR1 GTSNPN and CDR2 SVGIG (reference sequence). Trimming removed 3 bases from V and 3 bases from J; junction bases left unmatched: 5. The length of the CDR3 is 14 residues. The CDR3 sequence: CAWRKTGVGNTIYF. Here the CDR3 DNA reads TGTGCCTGGAGAAAAACAGGGGTTGGAAACACCATATATTTT.

V is TRBV13 and J is TRBJ2-5; 11 bases are a match to TRBD1. CDR1 and CDR2 (germline): PRHDT, FYEKMQ (reference sequence). The ends lost 5 bases at V and 5 bases at J; junction bases unmatched: 4. The CDR3 extends over 14 amino acids. CDR3 sequence reads: CASSLGQGAETQYF. CDR3 DNA sequence: TGTGCCAGCAGCCTCGGACAGGGGGCGGAGACCCAGTACTTC.

The rearrangement links TRBV6-6 to TRBJ2-7; tentative D call: TRBD1 (6 bases). Trimming left V 1 base short and J 0 bases short, with 10 bases between. In germline, CDR1 is MNHNY, CDR2 SVGAGI (reference sequence). The CDR3 sequence is 15 residues long. For the CDR3, the DNA is TGTGCCAGCAGTTACTTGAAGGGGGTCTCCTACGAGCAGTACTTC. Translated, it gives CASSYLKGVSYEQYF.

The V call is TRBV15, the J call TRBJ1-4; D is possibly TRBD1 (5 bases). V dropped 3 bases and J dropped 3 bases, with 14 bases sitting between them. The CDR3 contains 16 residues. Germline assignment: CDR1 LNHNV and CDR2 YYDKDF (reference sequence). The CDR3 reads CATSRGTAGSNEKLFF. The CDR3 region has the DNA TGTGCCACCAGCAGGGGTACGGCAGGGTCTAATGAAAAACTGTTTTTT.

The rearrangement uses TRBV19 and TRBJ1-5; 7 nucleotides line up with TRBD1. The CDR3 is made up of 15 amino acids. Germline V CDR1 and CDR2: LNHDA, SQIVND (reference sequence). Trimming cost V 4 bases and J 2 bases; bases outside gene matches: 5. The CDR3 DNA follows: TGTGCCAGTAGTACACAGGGGCTCGGCAATCAGCCCCAGCATTTT. Its protein product is CASSTQGLGNQPQHF.

This chain links TRBV6-1 with TRBJ2-7, with TRBD2 as a possible D gene (5 bases). With 5 bases removed from V and 4 bases from J, the gap between germline ends came to 18 bases. The CDR3 runs to 15 residues. From germline, CDR1 is MNHNS and CDR2 SASEGT. The DNA for the CDR3 is TGTGCCAGCAGTATCCTAGGCGGAGGCCCATACGAGCAGTACTTC. It yields the protein CASSILGGGPYEQYF.

The chain combines TRBV14 with TRBJ2-7; no clear D. Between the trimmed V and J ends, which lost 4 bases and 2 bases, there was a span of 6 bases. Germline-derived CDR1 and CDR2 are SGHDN and FVKESK. This CDR3 comprises 12 residues. The CDR3 loop is CASSPGPYEQYF. CDR3 coding DNA: TGTGCCAGCAGCCCCGGGCCCTACGAGCAGTACTTC.

The chain is built from TRBV5-1 and TRBJ2-3; D unresolved. Trimming took 4 bases from V and 7 from J, leaving 10 bases between them. This CDR3 is built from 12 residues. Germline values: CDR1 SGHRS, CDR2 YFSETQ. The CDR3 loop is CASSPGSNTQYF. Here the CDR3 DNA reads TGCGCCAGCAGCCCTGGATCGAATACGCAGTATTTT.

The chain couples TRBV5-1 to TRBJ1-5; D might be TRBD1 (6 bases). In germline, CDR1 is SGHRS, CDR2 YFSETQ. The CDR3 sequence is 15 residues long. Trimming took 4 bases from V and 4 from J, leaving 15 bases between them. The CDR3 coding sequence is TGCGCCAGCAGCCTTGAGACAGGTGGTAATCAGCCCCAGCATTTT. It specifies CASSLETGGNQPQHF.

This chain connects TRBV6-5 to TRBJ2-6, with D uncertain. Trimming stripped 4 bases from V and 4 bases from J, with 14 bases between. Germline assignment: CDR1 MNHEY and CDR2 SVGAGI. The CDR3 extends over 16 amino acids. CDR3 in amino acids: CASSSSHRWGANVLTF. As DNA, the CDR3 is TGTGCCAGCAGTTCCAGCCACCGCTGGGGGGCCAACGTCCTGACTTTC.

The chain joins TRBV2 to TRBJ1-3, with unresolved D. The CDR3 totals 16 residues. Trimming took off 1 base at V and 0 bases at J, with 10 bases between the two ends. The germline V gene has CDR1 SNHLY and CDR2 FYNNEI. DNA for the CDR3: TGTGCCAGCAGTGAAGGTCCGTCCATCTCTGGAAACACCATATATTTT. Its protein product is CASSEGPSISGNTIYF.

This chain uses TRBV7-9 with TRBJ1-1; 10 nucleotides match TRBD1. Germline V gene sequence: CDR1 SEHNR, CDR2 FQNEAQ (reference sequence). The trim removed 4 bases at V and 0 bases at J, leaving 11 bases unmatched. The CDR3 is made up of 18 amino acids. CDR3 protein: CASSSRDRGWRMNTEAFF. The CDR3 region has the DNA TGTGCCAGCAGCTCCCGGGACAGGGGATGGAGGATGAACACTGAAGCTTTCTTT.

The chain recombines TRBV7-2 with TRBJ2-3; D remains ambiguous. This CDR3 is built from 15 residues. The V gene lost 3 bases and the J gene lost 1 base, with 11 bases spanning the gap. Germline V gene lookup returns CDR1 SGHTA and CDR2 FQGNSA. CDR3 loop: CASSFYAGRTDTQYF. The CDR3 region has the DNA TGTGCCAGCAGCTTTTATGCAGGCCGCACAGATACGCAGTATTTT.